This is a list of T cell receptor beta chains from one sample in a study of CD8+ T cells in alopecia areata. Sequencing used immunoSEQ multiplex PCR; TCRdb keeps in-frame clones, though not all of them. The top ten hold approximately 1% of the sample, which has around 190,000 clones, around three fifths seen once. Source: CD4+ T cells sorted from blood, taken at week 24, from a patient treated with tofacitinib. The receptors here all came from a human donor with alopecia areata. Each CDR3 is given without its conserved first and last residue. Fields, in order: clone size, J gene, V gene, CDR3 protein. Clone size is given for some rows only: seen once, a few or many times, or a class if the clone is expanded.

abundance: -; j_gene: TRBJ1-5; v_gene: TRBV4-3; CDR3aa: ASSQGEGQPQH
abundance: few; j_gene: TRBJ2-7; v_gene: TRBV7-2; CDR3aa: ASSSNRAAYEQY
abundance: -; j_gene: TRBJ2-2; v_gene: TRBV5-1; CDR3aa: ASRLGLNTGELF
abundance: -; j_gene: TRBJ2-2; v_gene: TRBV7-8; CDR3aa: ASSWGRDSLNTGELF
abundance: -; j_gene: TRBJ2-2; v_gene: TRBV7-2; CDR3aa: ASSLGRQTGELF
abundance: -; j_gene: TRBJ2-7; v_gene: TRBV5-1; CDR3aa: ASSLSAGTYEQY
abundance: -; j_gene: TRBJ2-1; v_gene: TRBV4-3; CDR3aa: ASSQDPSGTYNEQF
abundance: -; j_gene: TRBJ2-1; v_gene: TRBV30; CDR3aa: AWSRTGVGEQF
abundance: few; j_gene: TRBJ1-4; v_gene: TRBV29-1; CDR3aa: SVGGTQGELNEKLF
abundance: once; j_gene: TRBJ1-2; v_gene: TRBV4-3; CDR3aa: ASSQENANYGYT